This T cell receptor (beta chain) was recorded in a study of T cell responses to AZD1222 COVID-19 vaccine. Study-level findings and limits: The study reported that nearly half of spike-specific TCRs target unmutated variant regions. Repertoires were sampled only after the peak T cell response.

As for this clone: Its antigen is undetermined.

Sequenced by immunoSEQ multiplex PCR; TCRdb stores in-frame clones only, minus some. The sample records around 140,000 clones, roughly 87% being singletons. The CDR3 spans 12 residues. CDR1 is MDHEN and CDR2 is SYDVKM in the germline V gene. The gene calls are TRBV28 and TRBJ1-6, with 7 positions matching TRBD1. The sequences come from peripheral blood, collected on day 0 of AZD1222 vaccination. The receptor was isolated from an adult in good health. DNA of the CDR3: TGTGCACGGAGAGGGGGCTGTTCACCCCTCCACTTT. This encodes CARRGGCSPLHF.